This section outlines one T cell receptor beta chain sequence together with its context. This clone was detected only a few times. What antigen it recognizes has not been identified. It has no much larger one-base neighbor in the sample; base qualities were not kept. This entry belongs to a study of beta chain features in type 1 diabetes (dated by TCRdb to between 2017 and 2018). A note on the overall study: Mean age, gender distribution, total cell number and subset yield did not differ between patients and healthy donors. A total of 85 million to 140 million sorted cells were examined across all samples, and the number of cells per subset was strongly correlated with RNA yield. The study compared TCRB repertoires of sorted circulating CD4+ T cell subsets between recently diagnosed type 1 diabetes patients and matched healthy donors. Regulatory and stem cell-like memory subsets were isolated from only 8 patients and about eight healthy donors, whereas naive and central memory subsets came from all 30 or so donors.

The entire isolated RNA was reverse transcribed using the High Capacity cDNA Reverse Transcription Kit, and thus expressed TCRB transcripts were sequenced. Deep immunoSEQ sequencing was performed on naive, central memory and regulatory T cell samples, with an average of roughly 3.5 million total reads per sample. Sorted cells were lysed in RLT buffer, and RNA was extracted using DNase-treated RNeasy Micro or Mini kits according to cell number. Each cell subset was processed separately to prevent cross-contamination, with patient and healthy donor samples processed together. The immunoSEQ multiplex PCR was used to amplify TCRB sequences from cDNA, generating 87-bp fragments that spanned the CDR3 region. Amplicons were sequenced on the Illumina HiSeq platform. The source study handled its data this way. Synthetic template baselines were used to correct PCR bias computationally, reads within Hamming distance 2 were collapsed, and singletons that could not be merged were discarded. Reads were aligned against IMGT to assign V, D and J genes, CDR3 length and insertions or deletions at six rearrangement sites. Clonotype counts were normalized to sorted cell number within each subset before computing true diversity and Gini coefficients with the tcR R package. Repertoire sharing was quantified using the overlap coefficient calculated on TCRB nucleotide sequences. What TCRdb holds here is the immuneACCESS table cut down to in-frame rearrangements. Part of the clones is not present; checked against another copy, under half of the missing clones reflect an unresolved V gene, and the others are unexplained. Clone size and the V and J calls come from that table; the DNA yielded D and trimming. The sample data list over 120,000 clones, and about 12% of these were observed just once. The ten largest make up less than 1.5% of the sample.

Results and caveats for the whole study, not just this receptor: Fewer insertions and more nucleotide deletions at VDJ recombination sites were observed in patients with type 1 diabetes, implying thymic rearrangement abnormalities. Sequencing cDNA rather than genomic DNA could over-represent highly expressing activated cells, although activation and CD3 levels did not differ between groups. In all four CD4+ subsets, TCRB CDR3 length was moderately but significantly shorter in type 1 diabetes patients. Naive, central memory and regulatory TCRB repertoires appeared to be more alike among patients than among healthy donors. PCR might favor shorter templates, but patient and control samples were amplified and corrected together, so any skew would affect both groups equally. Only small numbers of individuals were included in the HLA sub-analyses, which left unresolved whether HLA type had any influence on TCRB rearrangement.

Spanning cysteine to phenylalanine, the CDR3 consists of 13 amino acids. The retained sequence is limited to the CDR3, 39 bases, with the frame set at the first base. V and J lose 2 bases and 5 bases, and a span of 9 bases separates them. The germline V gene yields MNHNS for CDR1 and SASEGT for CDR2. Each donor gave one peripheral blood draw, averaging approximately 0.12 L, which was collected into heparinised tubes. Using a panel that included CD45RO, CCR7, CD25, CD127, CD95 and CD27, naive, central memory, regulatory and stem cell-like memory CD4+ T cells were sorted on a BD FACSAria II. Purity was above 95% for every sorted population. Right away, PBMCs were isolated by Lymphoprep density gradient centrifugation and were stained directly, with no culture step. To minimize batch effects, samples were stained and sorted in pairs, one healthy donor with one patient per experiment.

The source is a man aged 18 to 29 with type 1 diabetes. The source material was central memory CD4+ T cells from blood. Rearrangement joined TRBV6-1 to TRBJ2-5; confidence is insufficient to name the D gene. The CDR3 protein is CASSELPGETQYF. The nucleotide sequence is TGTGCCAGCAGTGAATTGCCTGGGGAGACCCAGTACTTC.